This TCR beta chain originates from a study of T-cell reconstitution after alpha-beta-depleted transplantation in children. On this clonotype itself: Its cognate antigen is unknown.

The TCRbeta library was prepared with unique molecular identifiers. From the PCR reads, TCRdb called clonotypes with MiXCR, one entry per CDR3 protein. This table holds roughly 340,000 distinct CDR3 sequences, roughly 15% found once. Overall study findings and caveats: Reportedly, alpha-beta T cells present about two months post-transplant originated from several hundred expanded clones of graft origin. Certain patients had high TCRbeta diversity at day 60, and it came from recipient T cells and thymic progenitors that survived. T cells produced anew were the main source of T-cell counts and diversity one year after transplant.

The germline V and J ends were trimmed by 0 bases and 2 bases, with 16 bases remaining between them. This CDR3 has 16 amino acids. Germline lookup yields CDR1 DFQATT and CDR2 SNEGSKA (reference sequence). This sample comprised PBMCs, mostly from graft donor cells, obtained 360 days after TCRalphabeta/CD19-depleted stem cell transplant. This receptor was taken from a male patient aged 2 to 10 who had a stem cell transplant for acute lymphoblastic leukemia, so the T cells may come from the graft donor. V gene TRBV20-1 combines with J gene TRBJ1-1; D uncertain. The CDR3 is CSARDSLETENTEAFF. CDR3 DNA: TGCAGTGCTAGAGATAGCCTGGAGACCGAAAACACTGAAGCTTTCTTT.